Presented here are 14 T cell receptor beta chains from one specimen sequenced in a study of radiation and T cells in renal cell carcinoma. Time point reported: baseline pretreatment blood. Treatment reported: 15 Gy SBRT to primary tumor, nephrectomy 4 weeks later. Produced via immunoSEQ multiplex PCR; TCRdb's table is partial and in-frame only. Among about 160,000 clones, less than 90% were seen once, and the ten largest hold 4.1%. This specimen consisted of blood, obtained from a patient whose treatment included radiotherapy and nephrectomy. These receptors were collected from a woman aged 70 to 79 with renal cell carcinoma.

CDR3 nucleotide sequence: TGTGCCAGCAGCCACCCTCTGACTCTGAACACTGAAGCTTTCTTT. Protein: CASSHPLTLNTEAFF. The chain couples TRBV5-5 to TRBJ1-1; D gene ambiguous. CDR1 and CDR2 from the germline V gene are SGHKS and YYEKEE (reference sequence). V lost 4 bases and J lost 0, with 13 bases in between. This CDR3 comprises 15 residues.

The rearrangement uses TRBV4-1 and TRBJ2-3; weak D call: TRBD1 (5 bases). CDR3 size: 14 residues. The ends were cut back, 0 bases at V and 4 bases at J, with 8 bases in the middle. Germline V gives CDR1 MGHRA, CDR2 YSYEKL. CDR3 nucleotides: TGCGCCAGCAGCCAAGATCCAGGGTCAGATACGCAGTATTTT. Translation: CASSQDPGSDTQYF.

The J gene is TRBJ1-5, the V gene TRBV13; D is perhaps TRBD1 (6 bases). Looked up from germline, CDR1 is PRHDT and CDR2 is FYEKMQ (reference sequence). The CDR3 runs to 16 residues. The V end lost 5 bases, the J end lost 2 bases, and 16 bases lay between the germline ends. CDR3 protein: CASSKQGYGRNQPQHF. The CDR3 DNA follows: TGTGCCAGCAGCAAACAGGGCTACGGGCGCAATCAGCCCCAGCATTTT.

The chain has TRBV5-4 and TRBJ2-5; D gene uncertain. CDR3 size: 14 residues. V lost 0 bases and J lost 0, with 6 bases in between. Germline CDR1 reads SGHNT; CDR2 reads YYREEE (reference sequence). In DNA form, the CDR3 reads TGTGCCAGCAGCTTGGGGGGTTACCAAGAGACCCAGTACTTC. It translates to CASSLGGYQETQYF.

The chain has TRBV19 and TRBJ1-1; TRBD1 matches 8 bases. Trimming took 2 bases from V and 6 from J; bases not matched to a gene: 5. Germline V CDR1 and CDR2: LNHDA, SQIVND (reference sequence). The CDR3 contains 14 residues. This chain's CDR3 is CASSIQGARSEAFF. The CDR3 bases are TGTGCCAGTAGTATACAGGGGGCAAGGTCTGAAGCTTTCTTT.

The chain employs TRBV28 and TRBJ2-7; no clear D gene. V dropped 3 bases and J dropped 4 bases, with 10 bases sitting between them. Looked up from germline, CDR1 is MDHEN and CDR2 is SYDVKM. This CDR3 has 13 amino acids. CDR3 DNA sequence: TGTGCCAGCAGTTTGGCGCCCAGGTACGAGCAGTACTTC. It translates to CASSLAPRYEQYF.

The gene calls are TRBV11-2 and TRBJ1-4; D possibly corresponds to TRBD1 (5 bases). V was shortened by 1 base and J by 4 bases, with 10 bases between the two germline ends. The V gene's germline CDR1 is SGHAT and CDR2 FQNNGV. There are 15 residues in the CDR3. This CDR3 is CASSLGGLINEKLFF. The CDR3 DNA sequence: TGTGCCAGCAGCTTAGGGGGCCTGATTAATGAAAAACTGTTTTTT.

This clone has a single count. The chain uses TRBV5-6 and TRBJ1-1; 8 nucleotides line up with TRBD1. Trimming at V came to 4 bases and at J to 5 bases, leaving 4 bases not matched to a gene. The CDR3 is made up of 13 amino acids. Looked up from germline, CDR1 is SGHDT and CDR2 is YYEEEE. CDR3 nucleotide sequence: TGTGCCAGCAGCCAGGACAGGGAAACTGAAGCTTTCTTT. Protein sequence: CASSQDRETEAFF.

The chain combines TRBV6-5 with TRBJ2-2, with D perhaps given as TRBD1 or TRBD2 (5 bases each). V dropped 4 bases and J dropped 2 bases, with 11 bases sitting between them. In germline, CDR1 is MNHEY, CDR2 SVGAGI. This CDR3 comprises 15 residues. CDR3 loop: CASSLGTHNTGELFF. The CDR3 DNA is TGTGCCAGCAGTTTGGGGACCCACAACACCGGGGAGCTGTTTTTT.

Concerning this clone: The DNA is left out, because the CDR3 cannot be placed on it with certainty; the CDR3 is given as TCRdb lists it. This chain links TRBV28 with TRBJ1-2. Germline CDR1 and CDR2: MDHEN and SYDVKM. Counting both end residues, the CDR3 totals 14 amino acids. CDR3 sequence reads: CASSFLAANYGYTF.

The chain has TRBV19 and TRBJ1-2; 8 positions match TRBD1. With V trimmed by 5 bases and J by 7 bases, 9 bases remained unmatched. The CDR3 has 14 residues. The germline gives CDR1 LNHDA, CDR2 SQIVND (reference sequence). The CDR3 sequence is CASSVPNRGTGYTF. CDR3 nucleotide sequence: TGTGCCAGTAGTGTCCCTAACAGGGGGACTGGCTACACCTTC.

As regards this clone: Other nucleotide sequences in the sample specify the same CDR3. V gene TRBV7-9 combines with J gene TRBJ1-1, with a weak D call TRBD1 (5 bases). The CDR3 is 14 residues long. The V end lost 6 bases, the J end lost 0 bases, and 11 bases lay between the germline ends. Germline CDR1 and CDR2: SEHNR and FQNEAQ (reference sequence). The CDR3 spells CASSEDIMNTEAFF. The CDR3 DNA is TGTGCCAGCAGTGAGGACATCATGAACACTGAAGCTTTCTTT. The full variable domain, rest sourced from reference TRBV7-9 and TRBJ1-1, is DTGVSQNPRHKITKRGQNVTFRCDPISEHNRLYWYRQTLGQGPEFLTYFQNEAQLEKSRLLSDRFSAERPKGSFSTLEIQRTEQGDSAMYLCASSEDIMNTEAFFGQGTRLTVV.

CDR3 DNA: TGCGCCAGCAGCACCGGACAGAACACTGAAGCTTTCTTT. Translation gives CASSTGQNTEAFF. The chain joins TRBV5-1 to TRBJ1-1, with a weak D call TRBD1 (5 bases). V was cut by 4 bases and J by 1 base, with 8 bases left in between. The CDR3 loop spans 13 amino acids. Germline CDR1 is SGHRS and CDR2 is YFSETQ.

This clone occurred a few times. The rearrangement joins TRBV4-1 to TRBJ1-1, with D perhaps TRBD1 (6 bases). CDR1 is MGHRA, CDR2 YSYEKL, per germline. V dropped 3 bases and J dropped 0 bases, with 11 bases sitting between them. The CDR3 consists of 15 residues. CDR3 protein: CASSHPGQLNTEAFF. The CDR3 DNA is TGCGCCAGCAGCCATCCGGGACAACTGAACACTGAAGCTTTCTTT.